The text below deals with one T cell receptor beta chain. Its antigen remains unidentified. Exclusion followed for patients with uncontrolled infection, other autoimmune disease, pregnancy or lactation. Fresh peripheral blood, 10 ml, was the source of the PBMCs. The data originate from a study of T cells in Graves' hyperthyroidism and ophthalmopathy. The study, taken as a whole, reports: Most expanded thyroid clonotypes above 0.001 recurred in blood.

It was RNA transcripts that yielded the amplified TCR beta CDR3 regions. HTBI primers were used for first-round RT-PCR of the TCR CDR3. TCRdb fed the multiplex PCR reads into MiXCR, producing one record per CDR3 protein. The sample shows hundreds of thousands of distinct CDR3 sequences, under 15% of them seen only once. The CDR3 has 12 amino acids. The ends were cut back, 5 bases at V and 5 bases at J, with 10 bases in the middle. The V gene's germline CDR1 is SEHNR and CDR2 FQNEAQ (reference sequence). The V and J genes are TRBV7-9 and TRBJ2-7, with D unclear. The TCR comes from a man aged 18 to 35 with Graves' ophthalmopathy. The sequenced material came from blood. In nucleotides, the CDR3 is TGTGCCAGCAGCCCCGAATACCACGAGCAGTACTTC. Protein: CASSPEYHEQYF.